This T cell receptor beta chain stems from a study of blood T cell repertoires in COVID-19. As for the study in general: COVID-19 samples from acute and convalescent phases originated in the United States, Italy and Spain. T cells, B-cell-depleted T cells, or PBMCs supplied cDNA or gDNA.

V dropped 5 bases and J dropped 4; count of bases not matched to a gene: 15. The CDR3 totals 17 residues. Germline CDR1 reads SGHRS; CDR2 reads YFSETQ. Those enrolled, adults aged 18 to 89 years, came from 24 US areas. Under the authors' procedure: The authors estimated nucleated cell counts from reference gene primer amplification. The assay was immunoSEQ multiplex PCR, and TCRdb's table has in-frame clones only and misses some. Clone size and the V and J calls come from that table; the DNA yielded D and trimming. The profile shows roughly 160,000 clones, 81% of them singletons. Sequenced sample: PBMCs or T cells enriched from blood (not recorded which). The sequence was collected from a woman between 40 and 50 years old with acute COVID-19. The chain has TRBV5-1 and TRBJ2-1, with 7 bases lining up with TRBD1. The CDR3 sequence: CASSPLSGGTKYNEQFF. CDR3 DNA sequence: TGCGCCAGCAGTCCGCTCTCAGGGGGAACCAAATACAATGAGCAGTTCTTC.